This T cell receptor beta chain comes out of a study of blood T cells in healthy people across ages. General observations from the study: TCR beta diversity per million T cells fell roughly linearly with age.

The CDR3 consists of 12 residues. Germline CDR1 reads KGHSH; CDR2 reads LQKENI. The ends were cut back, 4 bases at V and 10 bases at J, with 11 bases in the middle. With respect to this clonotype: Its antigen is unidentified.

Isolated PBMCs totaled at least 7 million in each sample. Next came a second PCR, run for roughly 6 to 11 cycles, which used a sample-barcoded 5' primer along with a J-beta primer mix. Sequencing yielded, for each sample, at least 3 million paired-end reads carrying CDR3. TCRdb ran MiXCR on the 5' RACE reads and lists one entry per CDR3 protein. The sample includes 730,000 or so distinct CDR3 sequences, roughly 44% of them seen just once. This clonotype originated in a woman aged 60-70 years in good health. Specimen: blood. The chain joins TRBV18 to TRBJ2-1, with D maybe TRBD1 (6 bases). CDR3 protein: CASSRGGWEQFF. The CDR3 DNA reads TGTGCCAGCTCACGAGGGGGTTGGGAGCAGTTCTTC.